In its sample, the clone carrying this T cell receptor (beta chain) was seen once. V lost 0 bases to trimming and J lost 4 bases; unmatched junction nucleotides: 5. Germline CDR1 is SGHRS and CDR2 is YFSETQ. This CDR3 is 16 amino acids long. The data derive from a study of T cell responses to AZD1222 COVID-19 vaccine. Study summary: Researchers grouped second doses given at about 4 or about 12 weeks into one pool.

Data came from immunoSEQ multiplex PCR; TCRdb stores just in-frame clones and leaves some out. This table holds 120,000 or so clones, about 91% found once. This sample comprised peripheral blood, obtained on day 0 of AZD1222 vaccination. The rearrangement links TRBV5-1 to TRBJ2-1, with 9 bases identical to TRBD1. This TCR was recovered from an adult in good health. As DNA, the CDR3 is TGCGCCAGCAGCTTGGCCCCGGACAGGGGTTACAATGAGCAGTTCTTC. Protein sequence: CASSLAPDRGYNEQFF.